This TCR beta chain came from a study of blood T cell repertoires in COVID-19. The participants were between about 18 and 90 years old and came from roughly 25 US areas. Original methodology: Nucleated cell number was recorded as an estimate derived from reference gene primer amplification. TCRdb's copy holds only in-frame clones and misses some; the assay was immunoSEQ multiplex PCR. The V and J calls and the clone size are those of that table, but D and trimming were determined from the DNA. The data show about 360,000 clones, with approximately 87% seen just once and approximately 1.8% held by the top ten. V lost 10 bases, J lost 9 bases, and 7 bases lay in between. This CDR3 has 9 residues. Germline V gene lookup returns CDR1 SGHNT and CDR2 YENEEA.

This TCR was sampled from a man in his forties or fifties in a cohort exposed to, infected with or recovered from COVID-19 (not recorded which). Input material: PBMCs or T cells enriched from blood (not recorded which). The chain uses TRBV11-3 and TRBJ2-1; D is uncertain. As DNA, the CDR3 is TGTGCCATCCCCGGTGAGCAGTTCTTC. Residues: CAIPGEQFF.